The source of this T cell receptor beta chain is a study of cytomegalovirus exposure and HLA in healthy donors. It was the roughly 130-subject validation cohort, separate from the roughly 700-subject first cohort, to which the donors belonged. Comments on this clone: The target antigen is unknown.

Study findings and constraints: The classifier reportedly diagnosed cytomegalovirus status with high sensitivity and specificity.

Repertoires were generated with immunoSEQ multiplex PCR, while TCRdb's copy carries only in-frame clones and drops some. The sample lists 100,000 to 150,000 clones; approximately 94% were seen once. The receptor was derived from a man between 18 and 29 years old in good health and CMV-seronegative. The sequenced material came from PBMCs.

Written as DNA, the CDR3 is TGTGCCAGCAGTTTAAAGGGGGCGCTGGGTGGCTACACCTTC. Its translation: CASSLKGALGGYTF. The chain uses TRBV27 and TRBJ1-2; 7 bases are a match to TRBD1. The CDR3 covers 14 residues. The V and J ends lost 2 bases and 7 bases, in that order; junction bases with no gene match: 7. CDR1 is MNHEY, CDR2 SMNVEV, per germline (reference sequence).